The TCR beta chain under discussion was sequenced for a study of blood T cells in healthy people across ages. With a J-beta primer mix and a sample-barcoded 5' primer, a second PCR ran about 7 to 12 cycles. TCRdb called the 5' RACE reads again in MiXCR, with one record for every CDR3 protein. This table holds about 830,000 distinct CDR3 sequences, 62% found once. The table lists this clonotype with a few counts. V was clipped by 0 bases and J by 0 bases; unmatched bases: 4. The CDR3 has 18 residues. The germline V gene encodes CDR1 LGHNA and CDR2 YSLEER. Drawing of peripheral blood yielded 8.5 to 10 milliliters from each donor. Isolating PBMCs gave at least 6 million of these cells per sample.

The chain carries TRBV4-3 and TRBJ2-6; 8 nucleotides match TRBD1. The source material was blood. The source is a young man in good health. CDR3 sequence (DNA): TGCGCCAGCAGCCAAGAAGGACAGGGAATCTCTGGGGCCAACGTCCTGACTTTC. Residues: CASSQEGQGISGANVLTF.